Below are 22 T cell receptor beta chains sequenced from a single sample in a study of blood T cells in healthy people across ages. Alongside a J-beta primer mix, a sample-barcoded 5' primer served in a second PCR lasting 7 to 11 cycles. A single record per CDR3 protein comes from TCRdb applying MiXCR to the 5' RACE reads. The data hold fewer than 1,000,000 distinct CDR3 sequences, with about 42% observed a single time. Sequencing was done on a sample of blood. The receptors derive from a man aged 55 to 69 in good health.

This clonotype appeared a few times. The CDR3 here is CASSETRRSTGELFF. The CDR3 nucleotides read TGTGCCAGCAGTGAAACCAGGAGGAGCACCGGGGAGCTGTTTTTT. The chain links TRBV6-1 to TRBJ2-2; D possibly corresponds to TRBD2 (5 bases). This CDR3 is 15 amino acids long. The germline gives CDR1 MNHNS, CDR2 SASEGT. Trimming removed 2 bases from V and 4 bases from J, with 11 bases in between.

This clonotype came up many times. In DNA form, the CDR3 reads TGCAGTGCTAGAGATCCTGGCTTGAGGGAGCAGTACTTC. Translation: CSARDPGLREQYF. The chain couples TRBV20-1 to TRBJ2-7; D is unresolved. Germline V gene data show CDR1 as DFQATT and CDR2 as SNEGSKA (reference sequence). The CDR3 has 13 residues. The germline V and J ends were trimmed by 0 bases and 7 bases, with 13 bases remaining between them.

This clonotype occurred a few times. This chain connects TRBV2 to TRBJ1-2; D is possibly TRBD1 (6 bases). Germline CDR1 is SNHLY and CDR2 is FYNNEI. The CDR3 contains 12 residues. Trimming pared 11 bases from V and 7 bases from J, leaving 17 bases between. CDR3 loop: CACPGGGIGYTF. In DNA form, the CDR3 reads TGTGCCTGCCCGGGGGGCGGGATTGGCTACACCTTC. Complete variable domain (other parts from reference TRBV2 and TRBJ1-2): EPEVTQTPSHQVTQMGQEVILRCVPISNHLYFYWYRQILGQKVEFLVSFYNNEISEKSEIFDDQFSVERPDGSNFTLKIRSTKLEDSAMYFCACPGGGIGYTFGSGTRLTVV.

This clonotype has a handful of counts. The chain recombines TRBV7-2 with TRBJ2-7; D tentatively reads TRBD1 or TRBD2 (7 bases each). With the DNA end fitting TRBJ2-4 better, the J assignment may be wrong. This CDR3 has 15 amino acids. Germline CDR1 reads SGHTA; CDR2 reads FQGNSA. The CDR3 region is CASSSVAGGGNIQYF. Here the CDR3 DNA reads TGTGCCAGCAGCTCCGTGGCAGGGGGGGGTAACATTCAGTACTTC.

This clonotype was counted only a few times. At one of its ends the junction is not consistent with the germline gene, which may arise from a read error. The chain recombines TRBV7-9 with TRBJ2-5; D ambiguous. The J call is in doubt because the DNA end fits TRBJ2-7 better. This CDR3 is built from 13 residues. Per germline, CDR1 SEHNR and CDR2 FQNEAQ (reference sequence). As DNA, the CDR3 is TGTGCCAGCCGCTTGGGTGCAGCCCCCGAGCAGTACTTC. Protein product: CASRLGAAPEQYF.

The chain uses TRBV20-1 and TRBJ2-1, with D possibly being TRBD2 (6 bases). Trimming took off 0 bases at V and 3 bases at J, with 18 bases between the two ends. The CDR3 is 17 residues long. Germline loops: CDR1 DFQATT, CDR2 SNEGSKA (reference sequence). The CDR3 coding sequence is TGCAGTGCTAGAGATCCTTCAGGTGGGACTGACTACAATGAGCAGTTCTTC. Its protein is CSARDPSGGTDYNEQFF.

This sequence joins TRBV10-3 and TRBJ1-1; 7 positions match TRBD1. The germline gives CDR1 ENHRY, CDR2 SYGVKD. The CDR3 totals 13 residues. V shed 6 bases and J 7 bases; nucleotides not matched to a gene: 8. The CDR3: CAISFSGGDEAFF. The CDR3 DNA sequence: TGTGCCATCAGCTTCTCAGGGGGTGATGAAGCTTTCTTT.

The rearrangement joins TRBV11-2 to TRBJ1-2; 8 bases map to TRBD1. CDR3 length: 14 amino acids. CDR1 is SGHAT, CDR2 FQNNGV, per germline. The V segment lost 7 bases and the J segment 3 bases; nucleotides outside the gene matches: 7. The CDR3 nucleotides read TGTGCCAGCAATACGGGACAGGCCCACTATGGCTACACCTTC. This translates into CASNTGQAHYGYTF. The full variable domain, completed using reference TRBV11-2 and TRBJ1-2, is EAGVAQSPRYKIIEKRQSVAFWCNPISGHATLYWYQQILGQGPKLLIQFQNNGVVDDSQLPKDRFSAERLKGVDSTLKIQPAKLEDSAVYLCASNTGQAHYGYTFGSGTRLTVV.

This chain uses TRBV29-1 with TRBJ1-1; the D gene is possibly TRBD1 (6 bases). V lost 6 bases to trimming and J lost 0 bases, with 17 bases between them. This CDR3 is built from 15 residues. CDR1 SQVTM and CDR2 ANQGSEA come from the germline V gene. CDR3 DNA sequence: TGCAGCGTCCACCAAACAGGGTCTATGAACACTGAAGCTTTCTTT. It codes for CSVHQTGSMNTEAFF. The complete variable domain, with remaining parts taken from reference TRBV29-1 and TRBJ1-1, reads SAVISQKPSRDICQRGTSLTIQCQVDSQVTMMFWYRQQPGQSLTLIATANQGSEATYESGFVIDKFPISRPNLTFSTLTVSNMSPEDSSIYLCSVHQTGSMNTEAFFGQGTRLTVV.

The chain joins TRBV9 to TRBJ2-5; 7 bases fit TRBD2. Near its end, the DNA agrees better with TRBJ2-7, so the J call may be wrong. The CDR3 is 13 residues long. Per the germline V gene, CDR1 is SGDLS and CDR2 is YYNGEE. DNA for the CDR3: TGTGCCAGCAGCCCCGGGGGGTCGAACGAGCAGTACTTC. Its protein is CASSPGGSNEQYF.

There are a few counts of this clonotype. V and J are TRBV20-1 and TRBJ1-5, with 7 bases lining up with TRBD1. Germline CDR1 reads DFQATT; CDR2 reads SNEGSKA (reference sequence). The CDR3 sequence is 15 residues long. After removal of 2 bases from V and 7 bases from J, the junction contained 11 bases not matched to a gene. CDR3 sequence: CSARKTGRLGQPQHF. The CDR3 DNA reads as TGCAGTGCTAGAAAGACAGGGAGGCTCGGCCAGCCCCAGCATTTT.

The rearrangement joins TRBV2 to TRBJ1-1; 7 bases match TRBD1. After removal of 6 bases from V and 5 bases from J, the junction contained 6 bases not matched to a gene. Germline CDR1 reads SNHLY; CDR2 reads FYNNEI. CDR3 length: 13 residues. CDR3 loop: CASRQQGRTEAFF. CDR3 DNA: TGTGCCAGCAGGCAACAGGGGAGAACTGAAGCTTTCTTT. The entire variable domain, with the rest obtained from reference TRBV2 and TRBJ1-1, is as follows: EPEVTQTPSHQVTQMGQEVILRCVPISNHLYFYWYRQILGQKVEFLVSFYNNEISEKSEIFDDQFSVERPDGSNFTLKIRSTKLEDSAMYFCASRQQGRTEAFFGQGTRLTVV.

The J gene is TRBJ2-5, the V gene TRBV4-3, with 8 bases matching TRBD1. This CDR3 comprises 17 residues. Germline V gene lookup returns CDR1 LGHNA and CDR2 YSLEER. Trimming took 0 bases from V and 2 from J; bases not matched to a gene: 8. CDR3 coding DNA: TGCGCCAGCAGCCAAGATTGGGGGACAGGCAATCAAGAGACCCAGTACTTC. Translation gives CASSQDWGTGNQETQYF.

This clonotype has only a few counts. The rearrangement links TRBV20-1 to TRBJ1-4, with TRBD1 matching over 7 bases. CDR3 length: 13 residues. Germline values: CDR1 DFQATT, CDR2 SNEGSKA (reference sequence). V was pared by 2 bases and J by 8 bases, with 5 bases of the junction left unmatched. The CDR3 loop reads CSARQGVQEKLFF. CDR3 coding DNA: TGCAGTGCTAGACAGGGGGTTCAAGAAAAACTGTTTTTT.

This clonotype occurred a few times. J is TRBJ1-2 and V is TRBV2; 7 bases agree with TRBD1. V lost 4 bases and J lost 0; bases outside the gene matches: 5. Germline values: CDR1 SNHLY, CDR2 FYNNEI. This CDR3 has 15 amino acids. CDR3 sequence (DNA): TGTGCCAGCAGTGGAGGGGGCTATACTAACTATGGCTACACCTTC. It codes for CASSGGGYTNYGYTF.

This chain joins TRBV14 and TRBJ1-4; TRBD1 is a possible D gene (6 bases). The CDR3 sequence is 15 residues long. Trimming stripped 0 bases from V and 3 bases from J, with 8 bases between. Germline CDR1 and CDR2: SGHDN and FVKESK. For the CDR3, the DNA is TGTGCCAGCAGCCAAGATCAGGGGTCTAATGAAAAACTGTTTTTT. Its translation is CASSQDQGSNEKLFF.

This clonotype is a singleton in its sample. The chain recombines TRBV3-1 with TRBJ2-5, with 13 bases that match TRBD2. The better agreement between TRBJ2-7 and the DNA end casts doubt on the J call. The CDR3 contains 17 residues. The germline CDR1 and CDR2 sequences are LGHDT and YNNKEL (reference sequence). The CDR3 DNA is TGTGCCAGCAGCCAATACTTTTCTACTAGCGGGAGGGACGAGCAGTACTTC. Its translation is CASSQYFSTSGRDEQYF.

The rearrangement links TRBV4-1 to TRBJ1-1; D uncertain. Per the germline V gene, CDR1 is MGHRA and CDR2 is YSYEKL. V was trimmed by 5 bases and J by 4 bases, leaving 17 bases between them. The CDR3 is 15 amino acids. CDR3: CASSYETPPRTEAFF. The CDR3 coding sequence is TGCGCCAGCAGCTATGAGACGCCGCCGCGCACTGAAGCTTTCTTT.

A few counts support this clonotype. The rearrangement joins TRBV9 to TRBJ2-7; D perhaps matches TRBD2 (7 bases). Trimming left V 3 bases short and J 2 bases short, with 9 bases between. The CDR3 has 13 residues. In germline, CDR1 is SGDLS, CDR2 YYNGEE. This chain's CDR3 is CASSAGGPYEQYF. The DNA for the CDR3 is TGTGCCAGCAGCGCCGGGGGGCCCTACGAGCAGTACTTC.

The chain carries TRBV6-6 and TRBJ1-2, with D unclear. V was trimmed by 10 bases and J by 0 bases, leaving 12 bases between them. The germline CDR1 and CDR2 sequences are MNHNY and SVGAGI (reference sequence). The CDR3 covers 13 residues. The CDR3 region has the DNA TGTGCCACCTACGACACTGCTAACTATGGCTACACCTTC. Its protein product is CATYDTANYGYTF.

This clonotype has only a few counts. The chain recombines TRBV12-3 or TRBV12-4 with TRBJ2-1; unclear D gene. CDR3 length: 13 residues. With 7 bases removed from V and 4 bases from J, the gap between germline ends came to 11 bases. This CDR3 reads CASTVGPYNEQFF. The CDR3 nucleotides read TGTGCCAGCACCGTCGGGCCTTACAATGAGCAGTTCTTC.

The V gene is TRBV20-1, the J gene TRBJ2-3, with 11 bases aligning to TRBD2. After removal of 3 bases from V and 2 bases from J, the junction contained 13 bases not matched to a gene. The CDR3 loop spans 18 amino acids. Germline V CDR1 and CDR2: DFQATT, SNEGSKA (reference sequence). The CDR3 sequence: CSASLSGGAGRVTDTQYF. The CDR3, as DNA: TGCAGTGCTAGTCTTAGCGGGGGGGCCGGTCGGGTCACAGATACGCAGTATTTT.